This T cell receptor beta chain was identified in a study of blood T cell repertoires in COVID-19. Study information: Sites in the United States, Italy and Spain provided acute and convalescent COVID-19 samples. From T cells, B-cell-depleted T cells, or PBMCs came the material, which was cDNA or gDNA.

The study drew participants aged about 18 to 89 years from 20 to 30 US areas. This table comes from immunoSEQ multiplex PCR, and its TCRdb copy is limited to in-frame clones, with some not included. The profile shows roughly 450,000 clones, 80% to 95% of them singletons. V gave up 1 base and J gave up 3 bases, with 11 bases separating them. Germline values: CDR1 SEHNR, CDR2 FQNEAQ (reference sequence). The CDR3 totals 15 residues. The chain uses TRBV7-9 and TRBJ2-3; D is perhaps TRBD2 (6 bases). The sequence derives from a young man who had recovered from COVID-19. Input material: PBMCs or T cells enriched from blood (not recorded which). CDR3 amino acids: CASSLEEGWTDTQYF. The CDR3 DNA is TGTGCCAGCAGCTTAGAGGAGGGGTGGACAGATACGCAGTATTTT.